What follows are 12 T cell receptor beta chains derived from one specimen sequenced in a study of radiotherapy plus CTLA-4 blockade in lung cancer. TCRdb's table, derived via immunoSEQ multiplex PCR, lists solely in-frame clones and lacks some. The sample has 80,000 to 95,000 clones; roughly 80% are singletons. Sequenced material: peripheral blood, taken from a patient treated with radiotherapy plus ipilimumab. The receptor set was obtained from a human donor with non-small cell lung cancer that progressed on radiotherapy plus ipilimumab.

This clone was seen a single time. The J gene is TRBJ2-5, the V gene TRBV4-2, with D uncertain. The germline V and J ends were trimmed by 4 bases and 3 bases, with 24 bases remaining between them. The CDR3 consists of 18 residues. Looked up from germline, CDR1 is LGHNA and CDR2 is YNFKEQ. The CDR3 is CASSRGVSLIVQEETQYF. The CDR3 nucleotides read TGTGCCAGCAGCCGTGGGGTCAGCCTAATTGTGCAGGAAGAGACCCAGTACTTC.

This chain uses TRBV13 with TRBJ1-4; TRBD1 agrees at 9 bases. Germline V gene lookup returns CDR1 PRHDT and CDR2 FYEKMQ (reference sequence). The V segment lost 5 bases and the J segment 2 bases; nucleotides outside the gene matches: 3. The CDR3 spans 15 residues. The CDR3 bases are TGTGCCAGCAGCAAAGACAGGGGGACTAATGAAAAACTGTTTTTT. This sequence encodes CASSKDRGTNEKLFF.

CDR3 in amino acids: CASSPGQGAEKLFF. CDR3 nucleotide sequence: TGTGCCAGTAGCCCGGGACAGGGGGCTGAAAAACTGTTTTTT. The chain joins TRBV19 to TRBJ1-4; 12 positions match TRBD1. Germline values: CDR1 LNHDA, CDR2 SQIVND (reference sequence). Trimming took 6 bases from V and 7 from J; bases not matched to a gene: 3. The CDR3 totals 14 residues. The entire variable domain, with the rest obtained from reference TRBV19 and TRBJ1-4, is as follows: DGGITQSPKYLFRKEGQNVTLSCEQNLNHDAMYWYRQDPGQGLRLIYYSQIVNDFQKGDIAEGYSVSREKKESFPLTVTSAQKNPTAFYLCASSPGQGAEKLFFGSGTQLSVL.

V gene TRBV29-1 combines with J gene TRBJ2-3; 11 bases match TRBD2. Germline V lookup: CDR1 SQVTM, CDR2 ANQGSEA. The CDR3 runs to 14 residues. The V gene end was trimmed by 7 bases and the J gene end by 2 bases; junction bases not matched to a gene: 5. CDR3 protein: CSARLAGFTDTQYF. CDR3 bases: TGCAGCGCCAGACTAGCGGGATTCACAGATACGCAGTATTTT.

The chain links TRBV6-5 to TRBJ1-2; weak D call: TRBD1 (6 bases). Trimming removed 2 bases at V and 5 bases at J, with 12 bases between. Looked up from germline, CDR1 is MNHEY and CDR2 is SVGAGI. The CDR3 has 14 residues. CDR3 bases: TGTGCCAGCAGTTACACAGGGACTGGGTATGGCTACACCTTC. This encodes CASSYTGTGYGYTF.

The chain combines TRBV10-3 with TRBJ2-1; D unresolved. The CDR3 contains 14 residues. Between the trimmed V and J ends, which lost 8 bases and 8 bases, there was a span of 19 bases. Germline assignment: CDR1 ENHRY and CDR2 SYGVKD. CDR3 in DNA: TGTGCCATCCGTAACACTGGGGATGTTGATGAGCAGTTCTTC. The encoded protein is CAIRNTGDVDEQFF.

The chain is built from TRBV5-1 and TRBJ1-1; D ambiguous. Germline V gene sequence: CDR1 SGHRS, CDR2 YFSETQ. The CDR3 spans 15 residues. Trimming left V 3 bases short and J 5 bases short, with 17 bases between. The CDR3 loop reads CASSSSTGRRTEAFF. CDR3 nucleotide sequence: TGCGCCAGCAGCTCCTCCACGGGGAGGAGGACTGAAGCTTTCTTT.

This clone was seen a few times. The rearrangement uses TRBV11-2 and TRBJ2-6; the D is unclear. Germline lookup yields CDR1 SGHAT and CDR2 FQNNGV. V was clipped by 4 bases and J by 4 bases, with 14 bases between them. The length of the CDR3 is 16 residues. The CDR3 region is CASSSRQLAGANVLTF. The DNA for the CDR3 is TGTGCCAGCAGCTCCCGGCAACTCGCGGGGGCCAACGTCCTGACTTTC.

This sequence joins TRBV7-8 and TRBJ2-7, with D possibly being TRBD2 (6 bases). This CDR3 is 18 amino acids long. CDR1 and CDR2 from the germline V gene are SGHVS and FQNEAQ. V lost 1 base and J 3 bases, leaving 22 bases between the germline ends. In DNA, the CDR3 is TGTGCCAGCAGCTTAGTCGTGATAGCGGCCTCGACGGTCTACGAGCAGTACTTC. Its protein product is CASSLVVIAASTVYEQYF.

This clone was recorded only once. The chain joins TRBV5-1 to TRBJ1-1; D gene unclear. The CDR3 covers 14 residues. Germline V gene lookup returns CDR1 SGHRS and CDR2 YFSETQ. Between the trimmed V and J ends, which lost 9 bases and 5 bases, there was a span of 20 bases. CDR3 sequence (DNA): TGCGCCACCCAAGTGGACGGCATGGGGACTGAAGCTTTCTTT. Protein: CATQVDGMGTEAFF.

DNA for the CDR3: TGTGCCAGCAATATCCGTGGGGAGGCCAAAAACATTCAGTACTTC. It translates to CASNIRGEAKNIQYF. The rearrangement uses TRBV28 and TRBJ2-4; a weak D match, TRBD2 (5 bases). This CDR3 spans 15 amino acids. The germline V gene encodes CDR1 MDHEN and CDR2 SYDVKM. V dropped 7 bases and J dropped 1 base, with 14 bases sitting between them.

J is TRBJ1-2 and V is TRBV28; D not resolved. The CDR3 contains 13 residues. Per germline, CDR1 MDHEN and CDR2 SYDVKM. Trimming cost V 4 bases and J 13 bases, with 19 bases left between them. CDR3 sequence: CASSSGPLFGVTF. In nucleotides, the CDR3 is TGTGCCAGCAGTTCCGGACCGCTTTTTGGCGTCACCTTC.